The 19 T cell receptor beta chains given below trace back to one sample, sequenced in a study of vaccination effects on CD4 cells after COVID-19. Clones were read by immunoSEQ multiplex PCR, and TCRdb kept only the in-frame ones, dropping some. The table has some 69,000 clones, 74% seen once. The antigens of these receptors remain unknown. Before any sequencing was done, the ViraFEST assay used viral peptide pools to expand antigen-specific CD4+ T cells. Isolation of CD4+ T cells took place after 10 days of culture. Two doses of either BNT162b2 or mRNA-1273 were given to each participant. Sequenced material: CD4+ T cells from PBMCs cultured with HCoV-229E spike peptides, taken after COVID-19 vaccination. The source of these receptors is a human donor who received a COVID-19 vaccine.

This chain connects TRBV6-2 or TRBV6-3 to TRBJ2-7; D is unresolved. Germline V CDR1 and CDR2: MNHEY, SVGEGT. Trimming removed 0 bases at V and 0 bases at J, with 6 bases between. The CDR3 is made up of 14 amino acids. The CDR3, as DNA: TGTGCCAGCAGTTACTCGTCAGTCTCCTACGAGCAGTACGTC. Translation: CASSYSSVSYEQYV.

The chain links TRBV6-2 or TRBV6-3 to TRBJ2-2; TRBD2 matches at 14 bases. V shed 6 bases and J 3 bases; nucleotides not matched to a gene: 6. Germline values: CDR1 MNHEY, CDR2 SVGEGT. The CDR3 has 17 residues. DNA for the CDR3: TGTGCCAGCAGCTCACCGGGACTAGCGGGGGACACCGGGGAGCTGTTTTTT. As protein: CASSSPGLAGDTGELFF.

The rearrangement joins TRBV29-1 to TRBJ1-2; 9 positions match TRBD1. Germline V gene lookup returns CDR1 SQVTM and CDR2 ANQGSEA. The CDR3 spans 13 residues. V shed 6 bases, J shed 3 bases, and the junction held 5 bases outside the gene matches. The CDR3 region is CSVDGQGHYGYTF. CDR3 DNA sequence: TGCAGCGTAGATGGACAGGGGCACTATGGCTACACCTTC.

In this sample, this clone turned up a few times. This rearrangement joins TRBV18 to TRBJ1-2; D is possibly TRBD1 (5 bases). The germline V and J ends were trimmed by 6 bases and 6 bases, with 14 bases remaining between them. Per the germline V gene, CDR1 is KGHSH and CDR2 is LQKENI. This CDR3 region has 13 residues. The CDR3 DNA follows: TGTGCCAGCTCCCGATTGGGGGTCGATGGCTACACCTTC. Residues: CASSRLGVDGYTF.

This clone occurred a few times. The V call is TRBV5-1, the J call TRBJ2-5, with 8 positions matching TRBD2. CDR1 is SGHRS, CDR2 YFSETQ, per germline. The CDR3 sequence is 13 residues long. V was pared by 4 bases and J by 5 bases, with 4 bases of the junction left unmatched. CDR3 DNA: TGCGCCAGCAGCCAGGGACTAGGCGAGACCCAGTACTTC. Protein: CASSQGLGETQYF.

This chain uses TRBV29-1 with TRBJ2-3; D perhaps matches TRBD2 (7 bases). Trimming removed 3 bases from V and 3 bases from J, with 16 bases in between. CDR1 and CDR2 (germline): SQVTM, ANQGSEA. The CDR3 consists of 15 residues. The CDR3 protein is CSVEGGAPETDTQYF. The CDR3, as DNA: TGCAGCGTTGAGGGGGGGGCCCCTGAGACAGATACGCAGTATTTT.

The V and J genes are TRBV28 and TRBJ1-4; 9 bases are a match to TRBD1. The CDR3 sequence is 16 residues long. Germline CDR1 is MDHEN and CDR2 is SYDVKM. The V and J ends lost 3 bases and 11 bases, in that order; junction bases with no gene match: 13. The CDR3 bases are TGTGCCAGCAGTTTGAGATCGGGACAGGGAACGTGGAAACTGTTTTTT. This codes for CASSLRSGQGTWKLFF.

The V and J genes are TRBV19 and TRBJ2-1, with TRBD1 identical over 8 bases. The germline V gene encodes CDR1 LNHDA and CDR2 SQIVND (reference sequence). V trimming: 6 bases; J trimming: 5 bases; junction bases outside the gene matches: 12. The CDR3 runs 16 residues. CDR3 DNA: TGTGCCAGTAGACACCGACAGGGGTCCGGTAACAATGAGCAGTTCTTC. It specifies CASRHRQGSGNNEQFF. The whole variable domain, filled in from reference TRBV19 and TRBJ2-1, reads DGGITQSPKYLFRKEGQNVTLSCEQNLNHDAMYWYRQDPGQGLRLIYYSQIVNDFQKGDIAEGYSVSREKKESFPLTVTSAQKNPTAFYLCASRHRQGSGNNEQFFGPGTRLTVL.

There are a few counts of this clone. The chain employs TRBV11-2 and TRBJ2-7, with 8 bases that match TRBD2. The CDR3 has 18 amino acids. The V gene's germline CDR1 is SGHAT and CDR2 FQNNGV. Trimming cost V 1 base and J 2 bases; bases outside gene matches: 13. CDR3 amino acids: CASSLASSGFSGTYEQYV. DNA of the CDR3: TGTGCCAGCAGCTTAGCGTCTAGCGGGTTCTCGGGAACCTACGAGCAGTACGTC.

The CDR3 DNA reads as TGTGCCAGCAGCCAAGGTGACTCTTTCGGGCAGTATTTT. Protein: CASSQGDSFGQYF. This chain connects TRBV3-1 (or the pseudogene TRBV3-2) to TRBJ2-3; D ambiguous. Germline values: CDR1 LGHDT, CDR2 YNNKEL (reference sequence). This CDR3 spans 13 amino acids. V gave up 1 base and J gave up 11 bases, with 13 bases separating them.

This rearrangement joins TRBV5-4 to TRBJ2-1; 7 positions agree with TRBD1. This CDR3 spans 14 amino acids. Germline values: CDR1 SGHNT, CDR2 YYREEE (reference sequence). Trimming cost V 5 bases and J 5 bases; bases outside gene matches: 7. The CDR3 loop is CASRDPTGNNEQFF. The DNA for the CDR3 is TGTGCCAGCAGGGACCCGACAGGGAACAATGAGCAGTTCTTC.

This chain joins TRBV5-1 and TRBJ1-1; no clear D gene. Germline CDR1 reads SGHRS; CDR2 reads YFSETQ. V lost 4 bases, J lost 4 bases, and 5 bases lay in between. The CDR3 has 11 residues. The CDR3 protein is CASSEGTEAFF. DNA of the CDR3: TGCGCCAGCAGCGAGGGCACTGAAGCTTTCTTT.

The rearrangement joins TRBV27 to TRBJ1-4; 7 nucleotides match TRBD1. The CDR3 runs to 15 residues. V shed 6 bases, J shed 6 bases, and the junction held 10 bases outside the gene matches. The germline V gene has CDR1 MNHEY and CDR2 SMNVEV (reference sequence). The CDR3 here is CASRGQTGLYEKLFF. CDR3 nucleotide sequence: TGTGCCAGCAGGGGACAGACAGGCCTCTATGAAAAACTGTTTTTT. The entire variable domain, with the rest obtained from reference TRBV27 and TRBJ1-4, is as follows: EAQVTQNPRYLITVTGKKLTVTCSQNMNHEYMSWYRQDPGLGLRQIYYSMNVEVTDKGDVPEGYKVSRKEKRNFPLILESPSPNQTSLYFCASRGQTGLYEKLFFGSGTQLSVL.

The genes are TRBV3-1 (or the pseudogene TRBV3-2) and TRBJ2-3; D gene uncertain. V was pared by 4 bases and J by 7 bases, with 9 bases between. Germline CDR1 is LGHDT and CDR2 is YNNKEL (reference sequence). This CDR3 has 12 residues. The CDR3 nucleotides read TGTGCCAGCAGCCCTCACCCTCATACGCAGTATTTT. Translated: CASSPHPHTQYF.

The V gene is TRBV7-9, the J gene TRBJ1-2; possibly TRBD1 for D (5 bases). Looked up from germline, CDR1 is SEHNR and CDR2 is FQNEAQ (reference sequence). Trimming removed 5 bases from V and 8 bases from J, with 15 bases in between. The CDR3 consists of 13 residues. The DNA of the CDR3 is TGTGCCAGCAGCACGGACACCGAGAGGGGCTACACCTTC. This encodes CASSTDTERGYTF.

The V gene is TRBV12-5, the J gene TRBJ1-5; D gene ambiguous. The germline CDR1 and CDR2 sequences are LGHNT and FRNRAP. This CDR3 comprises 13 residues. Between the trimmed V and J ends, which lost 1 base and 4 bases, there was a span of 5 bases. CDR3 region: CASGLGENQPQHF. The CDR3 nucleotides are TGTGCTAGTGGTTTGGGAGAGAATCAGCCCCAGCATTTT.

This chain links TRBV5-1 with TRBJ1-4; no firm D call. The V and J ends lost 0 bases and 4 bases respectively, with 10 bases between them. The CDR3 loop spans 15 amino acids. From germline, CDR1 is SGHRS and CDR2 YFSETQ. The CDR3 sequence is CASSLVAGINEKLFF. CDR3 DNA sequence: TGCGCCAGCAGCTTGGTGGCAGGCATTAATGAAAAACTGTTTTTT.

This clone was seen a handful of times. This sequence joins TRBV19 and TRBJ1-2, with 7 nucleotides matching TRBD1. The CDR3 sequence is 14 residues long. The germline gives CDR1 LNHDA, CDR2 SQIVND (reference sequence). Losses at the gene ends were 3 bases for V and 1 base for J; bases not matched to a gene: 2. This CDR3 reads CASSITGDNYGYTF. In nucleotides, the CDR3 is TGTGCCAGTAGTATCACAGGGGATAACTATGGCTACACCTTC. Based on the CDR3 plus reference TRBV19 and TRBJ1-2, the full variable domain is DGGITQSPKYLFRKEGQNVTLSCEQNLNHDAMYWYRQDPGQGLRLIYYSQIVNDFQKGDIAEGYSVSREKKESFPLTVTSAQKNPTAFYLCASSITGDNYGYTFGSGTRLTVV.

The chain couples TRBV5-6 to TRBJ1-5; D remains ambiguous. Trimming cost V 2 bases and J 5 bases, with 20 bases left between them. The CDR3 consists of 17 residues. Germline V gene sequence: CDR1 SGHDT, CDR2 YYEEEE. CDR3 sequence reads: CASSFSRSAMRDQPQHF. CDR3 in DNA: TGTGCCAGCAGCTTCAGTCGATCCGCCATGCGAGATCAGCCCCAGCATTTT.